Following are 32 T cell receptor beta chains from one sample sequenced in a study of T cells in localized non-small cell lung cancer. The data were produced by immunoSEQ multiplex PCR, yet TCRdb's version contains in-frame clones alone and is incomplete. The table has about 48,000 clones, about 80% seen once. The sample here was peripheral blood, taken before any cancer treatment. These receptors originate from a man aged 35 to 70 with stage I squamous cell lung carcinoma.

The chain couples TRBV29-1 to TRBJ1-2; no definite D call. Germline V lookup: CDR1 SQVTM, CDR2 ANQGSEA. Between the trimmed V and J ends, which lost 7 bases and 3 bases, there was a span of 15 bases. The length of the CDR3 is 13 residues. In nucleotides, the CDR3 is TGCAGCGCCGAAGAGGGATTGGACTATGGCTACACCTTC. Translated, it gives CSAEEGLDYGYTF.

This clone was detected a few times. The CDR3 loop is CASSQEPRANYGYTF. The CDR3, as DNA: TGCGCCAGCAGCCAAGAACCCCGAGCTAACTATGGCTACACCTTC. The chain employs TRBV4-3 and TRBJ1-2; D unresolved. Germline loops: CDR1 LGHNA, CDR2 YSLEER. Trimming pared 0 bases from V and 0 bases from J, leaving 8 bases between. The CDR3 loop spans 15 amino acids.

The chain couples TRBV5-4 to TRBJ1-2; D is ambiguous. Germline V gene data show CDR1 as SGHNT and CDR2 as YYREEE (reference sequence). CDR3 length equals 13 residues. V was clipped by 0 bases and J by 4 bases, with 7 bases between them. The CDR3 is CASSLEGTYGYTF. The DNA for the CDR3 is TGTGCCAGCAGCTTGGAGGGTACCTATGGCTACACCTTC.

The chain recombines TRBV6-6 with TRBJ2-2; the match to TRBD2 covers 13 bases. The CDR3 is made up of 15 amino acids. V trimming: 5 bases; J trimming: 6 bases; junction bases outside the gene matches: 3. Germline loops: CDR1 MNHNY, CDR2 SVGAGI (reference sequence). CDR3 residues: CASSTSGGAPGELFF. CDR3 nucleotides: TGTGCCAGCAGTACTAGCGGGGGGGCCCCCGGGGAGCTGTTTTTT.

J is TRBJ1-1 and V is TRBV7-9; a possible D gene is TRBD1 (5 bases). Germline CDR1 is SEHNR and CDR2 is FQNEAQ (reference sequence). This CDR3 region has 14 residues. With 7 bases removed from V and 0 bases from J, the gap between germline ends came to 12 bases. The CDR3 protein is CASTLTALNTEAFF. CDR3 DNA: TGTGCCAGCACCTTGACAGCGCTGAACACTGAAGCTTTCTTT.

This clone is termed medium-sized. The rearrangement joins TRBV9 to TRBJ1-1, with TRBD1 matching over 7 bases. V shed 4 bases and J 1 base; nucleotides not matched to a gene: 7. Looked up from germline, CDR1 is SGDLS and CDR2 is YYNGEE. The CDR3 extends over 15 amino acids. The CDR3 here is CASSPHRTGNTEAFF. In DNA form, the CDR3 reads TGTGCCAGCAGCCCCCATAGGACAGGGAACACTGAAGCTTTCTTT.

The gene calls are TRBV5-1 and TRBJ2-7; TRBD1 might be the D (5 bases). Trimming shortened V by 1 base and J by 9 bases, and 17 bases separated the two germline ends. This CDR3 is built from 14 residues. CDR1 is SGHRS and CDR2 is YFSETQ in the germline V gene. CDR3 DNA: TGCGCCAGCAGCTTGTCGGCAGGGTTCGGAGCGCAGTACTTC. Encoded protein: CASSLSAGFGAQYF.

Comments on this clone: The junction and the germline gene differ at one end; a read error may be behind it. The chain carries TRBV7-2 and TRBJ2-1; TRBD1 or TRBD2 may be the D gene (5 bases each). Per the germline V gene, CDR1 is SGHTA and CDR2 is FQGNSA. The CDR3 contains 12 residues. The CDR3 DNA reads as TGTGCCAGCAGCCCACGTGAGGGGTACAGGCTCTTC. Amino acid sequence: CASSPREGYRLF.

J is TRBJ2-6 and V is TRBV7-6, with D maybe TRBD2 (6 bases). The CDR3 sequence is 16 residues long. The germline V gene has CDR1 SGHVS and CDR2 FNYEAQ. The V end was cut by 5 bases, the J end by 3 bases, with 14 bases between. The CDR3 bases are TGTGCCAGCAGCCCCCGGGGGTCCTTTGGGGCCAACGTCCTGACTTTC. Its translation: CASSPRGSFGANVLTF. The whole variable domain, filled in from reference TRBV7-6 and TRBJ2-6, reads GAGVSQSPRYKVTKRGQDVALRCDPISGHVSLYWYRQALGQGPEFLTYFNYEAQQDKSGLPNDRFSAERPEGSISTLTIQRTEQRDSAMYRCASSPRGSFGANVLTFGAGSRLTVL.

Only one count was recorded for this clone. V is TRBV28 and J is TRBJ2-6; D gene ambiguous. Germline V gene sequence: CDR1 MDHEN, CDR2 SYDVKM. The CDR3 is made up of 15 amino acids. V was clipped by 3 bases and J by 4 bases, with 10 bases between them. The CDR3 region is CASSFPLGGANVLTF. For the CDR3, the DNA is TGTGCCAGCAGTTTCCCGCTGGGGGGGGCCAACGTCCTGACTTTC.

In this sample, this clone turned up a few times. The chain combines TRBV19 with TRBJ2-5; D not certain. The CDR3 sequence is 13 residues long. Trimming shortened V by 7 bases and J by 8 bases, and 17 bases separated the two germline ends. Looked up from germline, CDR1 is LNHDA and CDR2 is SQIVND (reference sequence). In DNA form, the CDR3 reads TGTGCCAGTACTACAACCCCCCCAGGAACCCAGTACTTC. Protein: CASTTTPPGTQYF.

The chain joins TRBV19 to TRBJ2-1; D not resolved. This CDR3 region has 14 residues. Germline values: CDR1 LNHDA, CDR2 SQIVND (reference sequence). The V gene lost 10 bases and the J gene lost 0 bases, with 13 bases spanning the gap. The DNA of the CDR3 is TGTGCCACCCTCGGTAGGGTCTCCTACAATGAGCAGTTCTTC. Protein sequence: CATLGRVSYNEQFF. Combining the CDR3 with reference TRBV19 and TRBJ2-1 gives the whole variable domain DGGITQSPKYLFRKEGQNVTLSCEQNLNHDAMYWYRQDPGQGLRLIYYSQIVNDFQKGDIAEGYSVSREKKESFPLTVTSAQKNPTAFYLCATLGRVSYNEQFFGPGTRLTVL.

The genes are TRBV6-5 and TRBJ1-2; 9 nucleotides agree with TRBD1. The germline V gene encodes CDR1 MNHEY and CDR2 SVGAGI. The V gene end was trimmed by 6 bases and the J gene end by 7 bases; junction bases not matched to a gene: 9. This CDR3 is built from 14 residues. The CDR3 DNA follows: TGTGCCAGCAGCCCTGGACAGGGGCGCTCTGGCTACACCTTC. Encoded protein: CASSPGQGRSGYTF.

The rearrangement uses TRBV2 and TRBJ2-7, with no clear D. This CDR3 contains 14 residues. The germline V and J ends were trimmed by 7 bases and 3 bases, with 16 bases remaining between them. The germline gives CDR1 SNHLY, CDR2 FYNNEI. The CDR3 DNA reads as TGTGCCAGCAAAAGACTGAACAACAACTACGAGCAGTACTTC. This encodes CASKRLNNNYEQYF.

This clone was detected only once. J is TRBJ1-1 and V is TRBV29-1, with D perhaps TRBD1 (6 bases). This CDR3 has 12 residues. CDR1 is SQVTM, CDR2 ANQGSEA, per germline. Trimming removed 5 bases at V and 3 bases at J, with 10 bases between. The CDR3 here is CSVLTGYTEAFF. CDR3 DNA: TGCAGCGTTCTCACAGGGTACACTGAAGCTTTCTTT.

The rearrangement uses TRBV27 and TRBJ2-3; no definite D call. The CDR3 spans 11 residues. The V end lost 6 bases, the J end lost 2 bases, and 3 bases lay between the germline ends. From germline, CDR1 is MNHEY and CDR2 SMNVEV (reference sequence). The CDR3 sequence is CASRYTDTQYF. Written as DNA, the CDR3 is TGTGCCAGCAGGTACACAGATACGCAGTATTTT.

This clone was recorded once. This rearrangement joins TRBV5-8 to TRBJ1-1; 7 nucleotides line up with TRBD1. This CDR3 comprises 17 residues. Trimming cost V 4 bases and J 4 bases; bases outside gene matches: 16. Germline assignment: CDR1 SGHTS and CDR2 YDEGEE. CDR3 DNA: TGTGCCAGCAGCGGAACCGGGACAGATATACGTGGCACTGAAGCTTTCTTT. Translation: CASSGTGTDIRGTEAFF.

J is TRBJ1-1 and V is TRBV7-2; no clear D gene. V was cut by 2 bases and J by 6 bases, with 7 bases left in between. The V gene's germline CDR1 is SGHTA and CDR2 FQGNSA. This CDR3 spans 12 amino acids. The chain's CDR3 is CASSLSLAEAFF. DNA for the CDR3: TGTGCCAGCAGCTTATCCCTCGCTGAAGCTTTCTTT.

J is TRBJ2-3 and V is TRBV7-9; D might be TRBD2 (5 bases). CDR1 and CDR2 (germline): SEHNR, FQNEAQ (reference sequence). V was pared by 2 bases and J by 0 bases, with 15 bases between. This CDR3 is built from 17 residues. For the CDR3, the DNA is TGTGCCAGCAGCTTACGAGGGTCGCAGCTAAGCACAGATACGCAGTATTTT. This gives the protein CASSLRGSQLSTDTQYF.

The chain joins TRBV7-9 to TRBJ2-3; 14 bases fit TRBD2. CDR3 length: 18 residues. V lost 5 bases to trimming and J lost 0 bases; unmatched junction nucleotides: 7. The germline V gene has CDR1 SEHNR and CDR2 FQNEAQ (reference sequence). Here the CDR3 reads CASSPGLAGVSSTDTQYF. The DNA of the CDR3 is TGTGCCAGCAGCCCGGGACTAGCGGGGGTGTCTAGCACAGATACGCAGTATTTT.

The CDR3 DNA follows: TGTGCCAGCAGTGACACACAGGGCGTCCAGCCCCAGCATTTT. Translation: CASSDTQGVQPQHF. The V and J genes are TRBV2 and TRBJ1-5; a possible D gene is TRBD1 (6 bases). Per the germline V gene, CDR1 is SNHLY and CDR2 is FYNNEI. This CDR3 has 14 amino acids. Deletions cut 3 bases from V and 7 bases from J, with 13 bases between.

The chain has TRBV11-2 and TRBJ2-7; D remains unclear. The V gene's germline CDR1 is SGHAT and CDR2 FQNNGV. With 2 bases removed from V and 2 bases from J, the gap between germline ends came to 16 bases. The CDR3 spans 16 residues. The CDR3 DNA reads as TGTGCCAGCAGCTTATATTCGAGCATCGGTACCTACGAGCAGTACTTC. It encodes CASSLYSSIGTYEQYF.

This clone came up once. The chain combines TRBV19 with TRBJ2-7; tentatively, D is TRBD1 or TRBD2 (5 bases each). This CDR3 is 14 amino acids long. The V end was cut by 5 bases, the J end by 7 bases, with 18 bases between. Germline assignment: CDR1 LNHDA and CDR2 SQIVND (reference sequence). Here the CDR3 DNA reads TGTGCCAGTAGTGAGGAGGTGCGAGGGGAAGAGCAGTACTTC. It encodes CASSEEVRGEEQYF.

This clone was seen just once. Written as DNA, the CDR3 is TGTGCCAGCAGAAACGGGGGTGGTGGGGCCAACGTCCTGACTTTC. Translated, it gives CASRNGGGGANVLTF. The rearrangement joins TRBV6-5 to TRBJ2-6; D is perhaps TRBD2 (6 bases). V was clipped by 6 bases and J by 3 bases, with 12 bases between them. Germline CDR1 MNHEY, CDR2 SVGAGI. The CDR3 totals 15 residues.

This chain links TRBV27 with TRBJ2-3; TRBD2 aligns across 11 bases. V lost 6 bases and J lost 3; bases outside the gene matches: 5. The CDR3 extends over 15 amino acids. From germline, CDR1 is MNHEY and CDR2 SMNVEV (reference sequence). In nucleotides, the CDR3 is TGTGCCAGCAGGGGGCTAGCGGGGGGAACAGATACGCAGTATTTT. Translation gives CASRGLAGGTDTQYF.

The rearrangement uses TRBV7-9 and TRBJ1-6, with TRBD1 matching 7 bases. CDR3 length equals 16 residues. Germline-derived CDR1 and CDR2 are SEHNR and FQNEAQ (reference sequence). V lost 5 bases to trimming and J lost 2 bases; unmatched junction nucleotides: 6. The DNA for the CDR3 is TGTGCCAGCAGCGAGGGACAGATGACCTATAATTCACCCCTCCACTTT. Encoded protein: CASSEGQMTYNSPLHF.

The V and J genes are TRBV6-1 and TRBJ1-1, with TRBD1 matching 10 bases. Trimming at V came to 5 bases and at J to 6 bases, leaving 3 bases not matched to a gene. This CDR3 has 13 residues. Germline-derived CDR1 and CDR2 are MNHNS and SASEGT. The CDR3 DNA is TGTGCCAGCAGTACCGGACAGGGGGCTGAAGCTTTCTTT. Its protein product is CASSTGQGAEAFF.

The chain links TRBV6-4 to TRBJ1-1; TRBD1 might be the D (5 bases). Germline assignment: CDR1 MRHNA and CDR2 SNTAGT. This CDR3 comprises 13 residues. The ends were cut back, 3 bases at V and 4 bases at J, with 9 bases in the middle. CDR3 coding DNA: TGTGCCAGCAGTGAACAGGATGGCACTGAAGCTTTCTTT. Translated: CASSEQDGTEAFF.

The rearrangement uses TRBV5-1 and TRBJ1-2; D is perhaps TRBD1 (5 bases). Germline V gene sequence: CDR1 SGHRS, CDR2 YFSETQ. V lost 1 base and J lost 3, with 10 bases in between. The CDR3 covers 14 residues. The CDR3 bases are TGCGCCAGCAGCTTGCTCGGGGGGGACTATGGCTACACCTTC. The encoded protein is CASSLLGGDYGYTF.

The chain uses TRBV19 and TRBJ1-5; tentative D call: TRBD1 (5 bases). The V end lost 10 bases, the J end lost 0 bases, and 13 bases lay between the germline ends. The CDR3 sequence is 14 residues long. Germline CDR1 LNHDA, CDR2 SQIVND (reference sequence). In DNA form, the CDR3 reads TGTGCCACGTCGGGAAGGGGTAGCAATCAGCCCCAGCATTTT. It is translated as CATSGRGSNQPQHF.

This clone was seen many times. The chain uses TRBV4-2 and TRBJ2-4; a weak D match, TRBD1 (7 bases). CDR3 size: 15 residues. Germline values: CDR1 LGHNA, CDR2 YNFKEQ. V lost 0 bases, J lost 9 bases, and 15 bases lay in between. The CDR3 DNA follows: TGTGCCAGCAGCCAAGACCAGGGGGGCATGAGCATTCAGTACTTC. Translated: CASSQDQGGMSIQYF.

The genes are TRBV19 and TRBJ2-5; D is uncertain. The length of the CDR3 is 13 residues. Germline CDR1 is LNHDA and CDR2 is SQIVND (reference sequence). Trimming took 10 bases from V and 4 from J, leaving 16 bases between them. The CDR3 region is CATAYGLGETQYF. CDR3 coding DNA: TGTGCCACTGCGTACGGGCTTGGAGAGACCCAGTACTTC.